This TCR beta chain is from a study of T cells in Graves' hyperthyroidism and ophthalmopathy. In the study overall: Peripheral blood draws took place at initial diagnosis, ahead of any treatment.

Disease duration under 2 months; hyperthyroidism patients were aged 18 to 65. On this clonotype: Its target is not known.

Findings of the study overall: It was a median around 6 months before onset that the model predicted ophthalmopathy. Peripheral blood also featured most of the thyroid clonotypes expanded above 0.001.

TCR beta CDR3 regions were amplified from RNA transcripts. TCR CDR3 underwent first-round RT-PCR with the HTBI primer set. TCRdb analysed the multiplex PCR reads with MiXCR anew, one entry per CDR3 protein. Of hundreds of thousands of distinct CDR3 sequences listed, about 19% are singletons. V dropped 6 bases and J dropped 3 bases, with 9 bases sitting between them. Germline V gene sequence: CDR1 MNHNS, CDR2 SASEGT. CDR3 length equals 13 residues. The TCR was taken from a woman in her fifties or sixties with Graves' hyperthyroidism that later progressed to Graves' ophthalmopathy. The rearrangement uses TRBV6-1 and TRBJ2-1; D ambiguous. The sample comprised blood. The CDR3 region has the DNA TGTGCCAGCAGACTACCCCTCTACAATGAGCAGTTCTTC. Its protein product is CASRLPLYNEQFF.